A single sample gave rise to the 32 T cell receptor beta chains below, sequenced in a study of memory CD4+ T cells and cytomegalovirus serostatus. Single viable CD3+CD4+CD8-CD45RO+ cells were sorted as the memory CD4+ T cells. Only in-frame clones appear in the TCRdb table, and some are missing; sequencing was by immunoSEQ multiplex PCR. There are some 26,000 clones in the sample; around 76% occur only once, and 1.1% lies in the top ten. Sequences were obtained from memory CD4+ T cells from blood. The receptors originated from an adult in good health and CMV-seronegative.

The V gene is TRBV27, the J gene TRBJ1-1; D is ambiguous. In germline, CDR1 is MNHEY, CDR2 SMNVEV (reference sequence). V gave up 4 bases and J gave up 5 bases, with 14 bases separating them. CDR3 length equals 14 residues. The CDR3 region is CASSYEGRGTEAFF. CDR3 coding DNA: TGTGCCAGCAGTTATGAGGGCCGTGGGACTGAAGCTTTCTTT.

V is TRBV11-2 and J is TRBJ2-3, with a tentative D call TRBD2 (6 bases). From germline, CDR1 is SGHAT and CDR2 FQNNGV. The V gene lost 5 bases and the J gene lost 0 bases, with 18 bases spanning the gap. The CDR3 covers 17 residues. The CDR3 is CASSAGPTYKSTDTQYF. Written as DNA, the CDR3 is TGTGCCAGCAGCGCGGGACCTACGTACAAAAGCACAGATACGCAGTATTTT.

This clone appeared a single time. This chain connects TRBV2 to TRBJ2-3, with 10 bases that match TRBD1. V shed 3 bases, J shed 6 bases, and the junction held 0 bases outside the gene matches. The CDR3 length is 13 residues. Germline V gene sequence: CDR1 SNHLY, CDR2 FYNNEI. The CDR3 DNA is TGTGCCAGCAGTGAGGACAGGGGGGATACGCAGTATTTT. Its translation is CASSEDRGDTQYF.

V is TRBV14 and J is TRBJ2-7; D not certain. Germline V gives CDR1 SGHDN, CDR2 FVKESK. The CDR3 spans 11 residues. V was shortened by 1 base and J by 5 bases, with 3 bases between the two germline ends. The chain's CDR3 is CASSQVNEQYF. DNA of the CDR3: TGTGCCAGCAGCCAAGTCAACGAGCAGTACTTC. The full variable domain, its missing parts supplied by reference TRBV14 and TRBJ2-7, is EAGVTQFPSHSVIEKGQTVTLRCDPISGHDNLYWYRRVMGKEIKFLLHFVKESKQDESGMPNNRFLAERTGGTYSTLKVQPAELEDSGVYFCASSQVNEQYFGPGTRLTVT.

The rearrangement links TRBV9 to TRBJ2-2; D is unresolved. Germline V lookup: CDR1 SGDLS, CDR2 YYNGEE. The V gene lost 0 bases and the J gene lost 5 bases, with 11 bases spanning the gap. This CDR3 comprises 15 residues. This chain's CDR3 is CASSVDLGRTGELFF. CDR3 coding DNA: TGTGCCAGCAGCGTAGACCTAGGAAGGACCGGGGAGCTGTTTTTT.

This clone has a handful of counts. The gene calls are TRBV6-5 and TRBJ1-1; D may be TRBD1 (5 bases). Germline CDR1 MNHEY, CDR2 SVGAGI. V lost 2 bases and J 1 base, leaving 8 bases between the germline ends. The CDR3 runs 14 residues. The CDR3 nucleotides read TGTGCCAGCAGTTACGGGGGAGGGAACACTGAAGCTTTCTTT. It codes for CASSYGGGNTEAFF.

The chain combines TRBV20-1 with TRBJ2-7, with TRBD2 as a possible D gene (5 bases). The CDR3 sequence is 11 residues long. Trimming left V 2 bases short and J 6 bases short, with 8 bases between. Germline loops: CDR1 DFQATT, CDR2 SNEGSKA (reference sequence). In DNA, the CDR3 is TGCAGTGCTAGAACGGGGTCCGAGCAGTACTTC. This codes for CSARTGSEQYF.

The chain has TRBV7-9 and TRBJ1-5, with TRBD1 matching over 7 bases. CDR1 and CDR2 (germline): SEHNR, FQNEAQ (reference sequence). The CDR3 runs 13 residues. After removal of 4 bases from V and 5 bases from J, the junction contained 2 bases not matched to a gene. CDR3 protein: CASSSQGDQPQHF. The CDR3 bases are TGTGCCAGCAGCTCCCAGGGGGATCAGCCCCAGCATTTT.

The chain joins TRBV6-5 to TRBJ1-2, with D possibly matching TRBD1 (6 bases). The ends were cut back, 4 bases at V and 0 bases at J, with 9 bases in the middle. Looked up from germline, CDR1 is MNHEY and CDR2 is SVGAGI. The CDR3 is made up of 14 amino acids. Written as DNA, the CDR3 is TGTGCCAGCAGTTCGGACAGATCTAACTATGGCTACACCTTC. This translates into CASSSDRSNYGYTF.

The V gene is TRBV9, the J gene TRBJ1-1, with D possibly being TRBD1 (5 bases). V lost 3 bases and J lost 3, with 21 bases in between. CDR3 length equals 17 residues. Germline V gene sequence: CDR1 SGDLS, CDR2 YYNGEE. The CDR3 region is CASSERDTTQGYTEAFF. The CDR3 DNA reads as TGTGCCAGCAGCGAGCGAGACACGACTCAGGGCTACACTGAAGCTTTCTTT.

The chain has TRBV5-5 and TRBJ1-1, with a tentative D call TRBD1 (5 bases). This CDR3 is built from 15 residues. V was clipped by 4 bases and J by 1 base, with 14 bases between them. Germline V lookup: CDR1 SGHKS, CDR2 YYEKEE (reference sequence). CDR3 nucleotide sequence: TGTGCCAGCAGCCGGACGACTGGGGCGAACACTGAAGCTTTCTTT. It specifies CASSRTTGANTEAFF.

By share, this clone counts as medium-sized. The chain has TRBV14 and TRBJ2-1, with a weak D call TRBD2 (5 bases). V shed 1 base and J shed 6 bases, with 13 bases lying between them. Per germline, CDR1 SGHDN and CDR2 FVKESK. The CDR3 is 15 amino acids. The CDR3 protein is CASSQVREKGNEQFF. The DNA for the CDR3 is TGTGCCAGCAGCCAAGTACGGGAAAAGGGCAATGAGCAGTTCTTC.

CDR3 sequence reads: CASSIVGLAGSYGMETQYF. The CDR3 DNA reads TGTGCCAGTAGTATAGTGGGACTAGCGGGTTCATACGGGATGGAGACCCAGTACTTC. The chain recombines TRBV19 with TRBJ2-5, with 12 nucleotides matching TRBD2. The length of the CDR3 is 19 residues. Germline CDR1 is LNHDA and CDR2 is SQIVND (reference sequence). The V gene end was trimmed by 1 base and the J gene end by 5 bases; junction bases not matched to a gene: 14.

This chain uses TRBV14 with TRBJ2-4, with TRBD1 as a possible D gene (5 bases). Per the germline V gene, CDR1 is SGHDN and CDR2 is FVKESK. V was cut by 3 bases and J by 8 bases, with 14 bases left in between. The CDR3 covers 14 residues. CDR3 loop: CASSHRVVGDIQYF. The CDR3 DNA reads TGTGCCAGCAGCCATAGGGTAGTAGGGGACATTCAGTACTTC.

The V call is TRBV28, the J call TRBJ1-3, with D perhaps matching TRBD1 (5 bases). This CDR3 spans 14 amino acids. Per germline, CDR1 MDHEN and CDR2 SYDVKM. Trimming left V 2 bases short and J 2 bases short, with 7 bases between. This CDR3 reads CASSLGGTGNTIYF. The CDR3 DNA reads as TGTGCCAGCAGTTTAGGGGGAACTGGAAACACCATATATTTT.

J is TRBJ2-7 and V is TRBV7-9, with 10 bases aligning to TRBD1. The CDR3 totals 15 residues. Per germline, CDR1 SEHNR and CDR2 FQNEAQ (reference sequence). The V segment lost 5 bases and the J segment 7 bases; nucleotides outside the gene matches: 11. The CDR3 spells CASSPRTGGLGEQYF. In DNA, the CDR3 is TGTGCCAGCAGCCCCAGGACAGGGGGACTGGGGGAGCAGTACTTC.

V gene TRBV4-3 combines with J gene TRBJ1-1; D ambiguous. With 4 bases removed from V and 0 bases from J, the gap between germline ends came to 15 bases. CDR3 length: 16 residues. CDR1 LGHNA and CDR2 YSLEER come from the germline V gene. CDR3 sequence: CASSRHSTYLNTEAFF. In DNA, the CDR3 is TGCGCCAGCAGCCGCCACTCCACATACTTGAACACTGAAGCTTTCTTT.

The V and J genes are TRBV6-5 and TRBJ2-7, with TRBD1 as a possible D gene (5 bases). The CDR3 runs 14 residues. Germline assignment: CDR1 MNHEY and CDR2 SVGAGI. V lost 7 bases and J lost 0, with 13 bases in between. In DNA form, the CDR3 reads TGTGCCAGCACTGGACAAAGAATCTCCTACGAGCAGTACTTC. It yields the protein CASTGQRISYEQYF.

The gene calls are TRBV5-5 and TRBJ2-7; TRBD1 aligns across 12 bases. The germline V gene encodes CDR1 SGHKS and CDR2 YYEKEE (reference sequence). The CDR3 contains 19 residues. With V trimmed by 3 bases and J by 0 bases, 13 bases remained unmatched. In DNA form, the CDR3 reads TGTGCCAGCAGCTGGAGGGGGACAGGGGGCTTTGGGATCTCCTACGAGCAGTACTTC. It encodes CASSWRGTGGFGISYEQYF. The variable domain in full, completed from reference TRBV5-5 and TRBJ2-7, reads DAGVTQSPTHLIKTRGQQVTLRCSPISGHKSVSWYQQVLGQGPQFIFQYYEKEERGRGNFPDRFSARQFPNYSSELNVNALLLGDSALYLCASSWRGTGGFGISYEQYFGPGTRLTVT.

This chain joins TRBV5-5 and TRBJ1-1, with D perhaps TRBD1 (5 bases). CDR3 length: 14 amino acids. V gave up 2 bases and J gave up 1 base, with 9 bases separating them. Germline CDR1 is SGHKS and CDR2 is YYEKEE (reference sequence). The CDR3, as DNA: TGTGCCAGCAGCTTAATCGGGGGGAACACTGAAGCTTTCTTT. This sequence encodes CASSLIGGNTEAFF.

This chain joins TRBV7-9 and TRBJ2-5, with D possibly being TRBD1 (5 bases). CDR1 is SEHNR, CDR2 FQNEAQ, per germline (reference sequence). V was trimmed by 3 bases and J by 4 bases, leaving 6 bases between them. This CDR3 spans 12 amino acids. In DNA form, the CDR3 reads TGTGCCAGCAGCTTGACAGCAGAGACCCAGTACTTC. Protein: CASSLTAETQYF.

CDR3: CASSPPGLAGGSGELFF. The DNA of the CDR3 is TGTGCCAGCTCACCACCGGGACTAGCGGGAGGATCTGGGGAGCTGTTTTTT. The rearrangement joins TRBV18 to TRBJ2-2, with 15 bases fitting TRBD2. Germline V gene data show CDR1 as KGHSH and CDR2 as LQKENI. The CDR3 has 17 residues. V was clipped by 0 bases and J by 8 bases; unmatched bases: 4.

V is TRBV28 and J is TRBJ2-7; the match to TRBD1 covers 9 bases. V was clipped by 5 bases and J by 4 bases; unmatched bases: 9. Germline CDR1 and CDR2: MDHEN and SYDVKM. This CDR3 is 15 amino acids long. Here the CDR3 reads CASSPGQGSRYEQYF. The CDR3 coding sequence is TGTGCCAGCAGTCCCGGACAGGGGTCGCGATACGAGCAGTACTTC. The variable domain in full, with the rest retrieved from reference TRBV28 and TRBJ2-7, is DVKVTQSSRYLVKRTGEKVFLECVQDMDHENMFWYRQDPGLGLRLIYFSYDVKMKEKGDIPEGYSVSREKKERFSLILESASTNQTSMYLCASSPGQGSRYEQYFGPGTRLTVT.

This clone appeared a few times. V gene TRBV2 combines with J gene TRBJ1-2, with TRBD1 matching 7 bases. The V segment lost 10 bases and the J segment 7 bases; nucleotides outside the gene matches: 6. The CDR3 is 11 residues long. Germline lookup yields CDR1 SNHLY and CDR2 FYNNEI. The CDR3 spells CAIGDRAGYTF. The CDR3, as DNA: TGTGCCATTGGGGACAGAGCTGGCTACACCTTC. The complete variable domain, with remaining parts taken from reference TRBV2 and TRBJ1-2, reads EPEVTQTPSHQVTQMGQEVILRCVPISNHLYFYWYRQILGQKVEFLVSFYNNEISEKSEIFDDQFSVERPDGSNFTLKIRSTKLEDSAMYFCAIGDRAGYTFGSGTRLTVV.

The V call is TRBV29-1, the J call TRBJ2-3; D is unclear. The V gene lost 5 bases and the J gene lost 6 bases, with 6 bases spanning the gap. CDR3 length: 10 residues. Germline lookup yields CDR1 SQVTM and CDR2 ANQGSEA. Here the CDR3 DNA reads TGCAGCGTTCTAAGGGATACGCAGTATTTT. Its translation is CSVLRDTQYF.

This clone was seen only a few times. The V call is TRBV28, the J call TRBJ2-7; 7 bases fit TRBD2. The CDR3 is made up of 15 amino acids. Germline V gene lookup returns CDR1 MDHEN and CDR2 SYDVKM. J gave up 7 bases and V 5 bases, and 14 bases lay outside the gene matches. The DNA of the CDR3 is TGTGCCAGCAGTCCAGCCACGGGAGGCTATAAAGAGCAGTACTTC. This sequence encodes CASSPATGGYKEQYF.

V and J are TRBV2 and TRBJ2-7; D not certain. The ends were cut back, 2 bases at V and 2 bases at J, with 10 bases in the middle. The germline V gene encodes CDR1 SNHLY and CDR2 FYNNEI. The CDR3 spans 14 residues. The CDR3: CASSEPLQPYEQYF. DNA for the CDR3: TGTGCCAGCAGTGAACCACTCCAACCCTACGAGCAGTACTTC.

The chain combines TRBV29-1 with TRBJ2-2; D gene ambiguous. Trimming shortened V by 2 bases and J by 0 bases, and 10 bases separated the two germline ends. Looked up from germline, CDR1 is SQVTM and CDR2 is ANQGSEA. The CDR3 consists of 15 residues. The CDR3 sequence is CSVEWGGTNTGELFF. Written as DNA, the CDR3 is TGCAGCGTTGAATGGGGTGGAACGAACACCGGGGAGCTGTTTTTT.

This rearrangement joins TRBV2 to TRBJ1-2; 8 positions agree with TRBD1. The CDR3 runs 15 residues. V was clipped by 4 bases and J by 2 bases; unmatched bases: 6. The germline V gene has CDR1 SNHLY and CDR2 FYNNEI. In DNA form, the CDR3 reads TGTGCCAGCAGTGGAGCGGGACAGGCGAACTATGGCTACACCTTC. Its protein is CASSGAGQANYGYTF.

The chain recombines TRBV4-2 with TRBJ2-1; 12 nucleotides line up with TRBD2. The germline V gene has CDR1 LGHNA and CDR2 YNFKEQ. Germline trimming cut 0 bases from V and 3 bases from J; bases unmatched to any gene: 6. The CDR3 runs to 18 residues. CDR3 coding DNA: TGTGCCAGCAGCCAAGATCTAGCGGGGGGGCCTGGCTACAATGAGCAGTTCTTC. Encoded protein: CASSQDLAGGPGYNEQFF.

In its sample, this clone was seen once. The chain is built from TRBV5-1 and TRBJ2-5; D assignment may be TRBD1 or TRBD2 (5 bases each). The length of the CDR3 is 15 residues. Germline values: CDR1 SGHRS, CDR2 YFSETQ. V was trimmed by 6 bases and J by 7 bases, leaving 22 bases between them. DNA for the CDR3: TGCGCCAGCATTCATTTCCGGGGCGATCTAGGGACCCAGTACTTC. It codes for CASIHFRGDLGTQYF.

The rearrangement joins TRBV7-2 to TRBJ2-1; D is perhaps TRBD1 (5 bases). Germline CDR1 reads SGHTA; CDR2 reads FQGNSA. Trimming cost V 2 bases and J 9 bases, with 17 bases left between them. CDR3 size: 15 residues. The CDR3 DNA reads TGTGCCAGCAGCTTAAGTCAGGGAAGGGCAGGTGAGCAGTTCTTC. It codes for CASSLSQGRAGEQFF.